This T cell receptor beta chain appears in the sequencing data of a study of beta chain features in type 1 diabetes. Study outcomes and limitations: Across all four CD4+ subsets, people with type 1 diabetes showed modestly shorter TCRB CDR3s.

Of note for this clone: Its matching antigen is unknown.

The CDR3 spans 13 residues. V shed 7 bases, J shed 5 bases, and the junction held 6 bases outside the gene matches. CDR1 is GTSNPN and CDR2 is SVGIG in the germline V gene (reference sequence). Isolated RNA was reverse transcribed in full, so expressed TCRB transcripts were sequenced. Here immunoSEQ multiplex PCR was the method, and the copy in TCRdb shows in-frame clones only, minus some. The profile shows 350,000 to 400,000 clones, over 9.5% of them singletons. Sequenced input: naive CD4+ T cells from blood. This clonotype was obtained from a young woman with type 1 diabetes. The V call is TRBV30, the J call TRBJ2-1; 9 bases agree with TRBD2. In nucleotides, the CDR3 is TGTGCCTCGGGACTAGCCAACCACAATGAGCAGTTCTTC. It codes for CASGLANHNEQFF.